What follows describes a single T cell receptor (beta chain). What it binds is unknown. The CDR3 runs to 15 residues. The germline V and J ends were trimmed by 0 bases and 5 bases, with 11 bases remaining between them. Germline lookup yields CDR1 SGDLS and CDR2 YYNGEE. The record originates from a study of cytomegalovirus exposure and HLA in healthy donors. Notes on the study in general: Both high specificity and high sensitivity reportedly marked the classifier's diagnosis of cytomegalovirus status. A few CMV-associated chains were confirmed in vitro to be specific for CMV antigens.

Sequencing was performed with immunoSEQ multiplex PCR; in TCRdb, only in-frame clones are kept and a portion is missing. The repertoire consists of about 360,000 clones, with more than 80% occurring once and the leading ten covering approximately 0.86%. The chain carries TRBV9 and TRBJ1-4; D gene ambiguous. The source of this sequence is a woman between 18 and 30 years old in good health and CMV-seronegative. Sequenced input: PBMCs. This CDR3 reads CASSVDASGNEKLFF. For the CDR3, the DNA is TGTGCCAGCAGCGTAGATGCCTCGGGGAATGAAAAACTGTTTTTT. Full variable domain (rest looked up from reference TRBV9 and TRBJ1-4): DSGVTQTPKHLITATGQRVTLRCSPRSGDLSVYWYQQSLDQGLQFLIQYYNGEERAKGNILERFSAQQFPDLHSELNLSSLELGDSALYFCASSVDASGNEKLFFGSGTQLSVL.